The clone carrying this T cell receptor (beta chain) has a single count. The antigen is undetermined. V shed 5 bases, J shed 1 base, and the junction held 5 bases outside the gene matches. The CDR3 extends over 14 amino acids. The V gene's germline CDR1 is GTSNPN and CDR2 SVGIG (reference sequence). Random hexamers served to reverse transcribe roughly 0.45 to 1 ug RNA. An immunoSEQ multiplex PCR amplified TCR beta CDR3 over 54 Vbeta and 13 Jbeta. TCRdb re-analysed the immunoSEQ multiplex PCR reads in MiXCR, keeping a single row per CDR3 protein. Of approximately 190,000 distinct CDR3 sequences listed, 85% to 95% are singletons. This record comes from a study of CD8 T cells in Susac syndrome. Whole-study context: Patients with Susac syndrome were therapy-naive, on corticosteroids, or on intravenous immunoglobulin alone at blood draw. Points from the study as a whole: The total CD8+ repertoires yielded 15 to 20 Susac-specific public clones and the CD8+ TEMRA repertoires yielded 4 or 5.

This chain uses TRBV30 with TRBJ2-5, with 9 nucleotides matching TRBD1. The source material was CD8+ T cells from PBMCs. The TCR sequence derives from a human donor with Susac syndrome. This CDR3 is CAWGSGQGQETQYF. DNA of the CDR3: TGTGCCTGGGGTTCGGGACAGGGCCAAGAGACCCAGTACTTC.